The 15 T cell receptor beta chains listed next were all sequenced from one sample in a study of PD-1 blockade in classical Hodgkin lymphoma. The repertoire was sequenced with immunoSEQ multiplex PCR; TCRdb's copy has only in-frame clones and lacks some. This sample yields about 97,000 clones, of which approximately 80% are seen a single time; 12% belongs to the top ten. After autologous stem cell transplantation all patients relapsed, and prior brentuximab vedotin exposure differed between cohorts. The sequencing here drew on peripheral blood mononuclear cells (PBMCs), taken at baseline. The receptor source for this set is a human donor with classical Hodgkin lymphoma.

The gene calls are TRBV6-1 and TRBJ2-3, with 14 positions matching TRBD2. CDR1 is MNHNS, CDR2 SASEGT, per germline. This CDR3 spans 14 amino acids. V shed 8 bases and J 4 bases; nucleotides not matched to a gene: 2. CDR3 DNA sequence: TGTGCCAGCCAGGGACTAGCGGGAGCAGATACGCAGTATTTT. Amino acids: CASQGLAGADTQYF.

CDR3 sequence: CASSASGGGGYGYTF. The CDR3 nucleotides are TGTGCCAGCAGCGCCTCAGGGGGAGGCGGCTATGGCTACACCTTC. The rearrangement joins TRBV7-3 to TRBJ1-2; 7 nucleotides agree with TRBD1. CDR1 is SGHTA, CDR2 FQGTGA, per germline. Trimming cost V 5 bases and J 4 bases; bases outside gene matches: 10. The CDR3 is made up of 15 amino acids.

The chain uses TRBV27 and TRBJ1-1; 10 nucleotides line up with TRBD1. CDR1 MNHEY and CDR2 SMNVEV come from the germline V gene (reference sequence). Unmatched junction bases numbered 10, after V lost 6 bases and J lost 0 bases. There are 17 residues in the CDR3. CDR3 sequence reads: CASRKRQGALMNTEAFF. The CDR3 nucleotides read TGTGCCAGCAGAAAGCGACAGGGGGCCTTAATGAACACTGAAGCTTTCTTT.

The chain is built from TRBV5-1 and TRBJ2-7; D is ambiguous. V was cut by 3 bases and J by 5 bases, with 15 bases left in between. The CDR3 length is 14 residues. Germline V gives CDR1 SGHRS, CDR2 YFSETQ. CDR3 residues: CASSSTGSTHEQYF. The CDR3 nucleotides read TGCGCCAGCAGCTCGACTGGATCGACCCACGAGCAGTACTTC.

Of note for this clone: Within the sample, other DNA sequences also encode this same CDR3. The chain employs TRBV5-1 and TRBJ1-1; D unresolved. The CDR3 length is 15 residues. V was cut by 3 bases and J by 1 base, with 13 bases left in between. CDR1 SGHRS and CDR2 YFSETQ come from the germline V gene. This CDR3 is CASSSDGRANTEAFF. The CDR3 DNA follows: TGCGCCAGCAGCTCGGACGGAAGAGCGAACACTGAAGCTTTCTTT.

This clone appeared a few times. This chain uses TRBV5-8 with TRBJ2-7; possible D gene TRBD2, 7 bases. In germline, CDR1 is SGHTS, CDR2 YDEGEE. Deletions cut 5 bases from V and 11 bases from J, with 26 bases between. The CDR3 is 15 amino acids. In nucleotides, the CDR3 is TGTGCCAGCAGTCTCGGGCCAGTGAGGGGGGGAGGAGAGTACTTC. Protein sequence: CASSLGPVRGGGEYF.

The chain couples TRBV10-1 to TRBJ1-4; 7 positions match TRBD1. CDR1 and CDR2 from the germline V gene are WNHNN and SYGVQD (reference sequence). With 6 bases clipped from V and 9 bases from J, the junction kept 13 bases outside the gene matches. The CDR3 totals 15 residues. The CDR3 DNA reads TGCGCCAGCAGCCCCTATCCCTTGGACAGGAAAAAACTGTTTTTT. Encoded protein: CASSPYPLDRKKLFF.

The rearrangement links TRBV7-2 to TRBJ1-3; D remains ambiguous. Deletions cut 3 bases from V and 7 bases from J, with 4 bases between. This CDR3 is built from 11 residues. Germline assignment: CDR1 SGHTA and CDR2 FQGNSA. CDR3 in DNA: TGTGCCAGCAGCTTCGCGAACACCATATATTTT. It is translated as CASSFANTIYF. Supplemented by reference TRBV7-2 and TRBJ1-3, the full variable domain reads GAGVSQSPSNKVTEKGKDVELRCDPISGHTALYWYRQSLGQGLEFLIYFQGNSAPDKSGLPSDRFSAERTGGSVSTLTIQRTQQEDSAVYLCASSFANTIYFGEGSWLTVV.

The chain joins TRBV27 to TRBJ2-3; 10 bases fit TRBD2. This CDR3 is built from 17 residues. The germline V gene has CDR1 MNHEY and CDR2 SMNVEV (reference sequence). V was clipped by 3 bases and J by 2 bases; unmatched bases: 8. CDR3 loop: CASSFTPLAGVTDTQYF. The CDR3 DNA reads TGTGCCAGCAGTTTTACCCCCCTAGCGGGAGTCACAGATACGCAGTATTTT.

The chain carries TRBV15 and TRBJ2-1; 9 bases align to TRBD2. The CDR3 is 12 amino acids. Germline V CDR1 and CDR2: LNHNV, YYDKDF (reference sequence). DNA of the CDR3: TGTGCTGCGGGAGGGCCGTACAATGAGCAGTTCTTC. Amino acid sequence: CAAGGPYNEQFF.

The chain employs TRBV27 and TRBJ2-7, with 11 positions matching TRBD2. CDR1 MNHEY and CDR2 SMNVEV come from the germline V gene (reference sequence). CDR3 length: 16 residues. J was trimmed by 4 bases and V by 2 bases; bases with no gene match: 7. CDR3 bases: TGTGCCAGCAGTTTACTTAATAGCGGGAGGGTATACGAGCAGTACTTC. Amino acid sequence: CASSLLNSGRVYEQYF.

This clone has a handful of counts. J is TRBJ2-7 and V is TRBV9; 7 bases map to TRBD1. CDR3 length: 14 residues. CDR1 and CDR2 (germline): SGDLS, YYNGEE. After removal of 5 bases from V and 0 bases from J, the junction contained 5 bases not matched to a gene. The CDR3 is CASRSGDSSYEQYF. The CDR3 DNA follows: TGTGCCAGCAGGTCCGGGGACAGCTCCTACGAGCAGTACTTC. Filled out from reference TRBV9 and TRBJ2-7, the complete variable domain reads DSGVTQTPKHLITATGQRVTLRCSPRSGDLSVYWYQQSLDQGLQFLIQYYNGEERAKGNILERFSAQQFPDLHSELNLSSLELGDSALYFCASRSGDSSYEQYFGPGTRLTVT.

This sequence joins TRBV7-2 and TRBJ2-1; 9 bases are shared with TRBD2. The CDR3 length is 13 residues. After removal of 4 bases from V and 15 bases from J, the junction contained 10 bases not matched to a gene. In germline, CDR1 is SGHTA, CDR2 FQGNSA. CDR3 in DNA: TGTGCCAGCAGCTACTCTAGCGGGGTAGCGTCGTTCTTC. As protein: CASSYSSGVASFF. The entire variable domain, with the rest obtained from reference TRBV7-2 and TRBJ2-1, is as follows: GAGVSQSPSNKVTEKGKDVELRCDPISGHTALYWYRQSLGQGLEFLIYFQGNSAPDKSGLPSDRFSAERTGGSVSTLTIQRTQQEDSAVYLCASSYSSGVASFFGPGTRLTVL.

The V and J genes are TRBV5-1 and TRBJ2-7, with 8 bases that match TRBD1. V dropped 4 bases and J dropped 5; count of bases not matched to a gene: 5. The CDR3 extends over 13 amino acids. Germline V lookup: CDR1 SGHRS, CDR2 YFSETQ. The CDR3 coding sequence is TGCGCCAGCAGCCCAGGGGGCTTCAACGAGCAGTACTTC. Translating gives CASSPGGFNEQYF. The whole variable domain, filled in from reference TRBV5-1 and TRBJ2-7, reads KAGVTQTPRYLIKTRGQQVTLSCSPISGHRSVSWYQQTPGQGLQFLFEYFSETQRNKGNFPGRFSGRQFSNSRSEMNVSTLELGDSALYLCASSPGGFNEQYFGPGTRLTVT.

Only one count was recorded for this clone. The V gene is TRBV27, the J gene TRBJ1-2; no clear D. This CDR3 comprises 13 residues. Germline CDR1 is MNHEY and CDR2 is SMNVEV (reference sequence). V lost 6 bases to trimming and J lost 8 bases, with 16 bases between them. The CDR3 DNA sequence: TGTGCCAGCAGCCCCCCGGGCAGGCGGGGCTACACCTTC. Its translation: CASSPPGRRGYTF.